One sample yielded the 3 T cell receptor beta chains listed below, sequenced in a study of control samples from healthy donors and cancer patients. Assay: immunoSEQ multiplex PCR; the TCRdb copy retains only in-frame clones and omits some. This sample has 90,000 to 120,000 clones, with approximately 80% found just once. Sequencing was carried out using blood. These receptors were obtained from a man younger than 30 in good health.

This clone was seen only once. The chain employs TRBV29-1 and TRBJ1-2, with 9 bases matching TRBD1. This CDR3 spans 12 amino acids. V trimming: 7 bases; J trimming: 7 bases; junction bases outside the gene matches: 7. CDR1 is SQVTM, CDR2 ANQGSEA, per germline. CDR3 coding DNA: TGCAGCGGAACCGGGACAGGGACTGGCTACACCTTC. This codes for CSGTGTGTGYTF.

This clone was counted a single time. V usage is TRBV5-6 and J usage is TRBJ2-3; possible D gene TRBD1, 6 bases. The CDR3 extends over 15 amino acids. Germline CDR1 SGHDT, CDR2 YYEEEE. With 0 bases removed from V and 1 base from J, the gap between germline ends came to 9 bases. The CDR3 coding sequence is TGTGCCAGCAGCTTGGCAGGGGCTGGCACAGATACGCAGTATTTT. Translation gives CASSLAGAGTDTQYF.

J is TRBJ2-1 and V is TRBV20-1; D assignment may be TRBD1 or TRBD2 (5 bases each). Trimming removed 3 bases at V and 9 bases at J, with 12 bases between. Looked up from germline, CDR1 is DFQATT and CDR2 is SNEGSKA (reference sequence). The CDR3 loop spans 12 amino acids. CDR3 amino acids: CSASIRAGEQFF. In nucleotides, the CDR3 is TGCAGTGCTAGTATCAGGGCGGGTGAGCAGTTCTTC.